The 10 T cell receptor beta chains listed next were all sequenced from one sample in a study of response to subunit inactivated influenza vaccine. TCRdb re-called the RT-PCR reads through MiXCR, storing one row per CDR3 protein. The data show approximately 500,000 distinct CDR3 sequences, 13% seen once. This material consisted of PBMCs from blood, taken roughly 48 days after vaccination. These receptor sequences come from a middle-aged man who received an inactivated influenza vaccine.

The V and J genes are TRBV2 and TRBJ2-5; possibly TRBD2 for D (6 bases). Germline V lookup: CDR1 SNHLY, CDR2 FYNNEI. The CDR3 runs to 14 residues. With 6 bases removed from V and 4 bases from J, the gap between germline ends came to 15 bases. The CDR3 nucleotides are TGTGCCAGCAGAATCCGAGCGGGTCCAGAGACCCAGTACTTC. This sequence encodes CASRIRAGPETQYF.

CDR3 residues: CAISDASSPYNEQFF. In DNA form, the CDR3 reads TGTGCCATCAGTGACGCCTCTAGCCCCTACAATGAGCAGTTCTTC. The chain employs TRBV10-3 and TRBJ2-1; the D gene is possibly TRBD2 (5 bases). The CDR3 runs to 15 residues. Germline-derived CDR1 and CDR2 are ENHRY and SYGVKD. Trimming shortened V by 3 bases and J by 2 bases, and 11 bases separated the two germline ends.

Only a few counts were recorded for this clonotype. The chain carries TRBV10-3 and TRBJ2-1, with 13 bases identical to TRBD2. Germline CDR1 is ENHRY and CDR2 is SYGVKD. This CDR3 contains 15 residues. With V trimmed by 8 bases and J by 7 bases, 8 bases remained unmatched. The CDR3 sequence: CAIGILAGGPNEQFF. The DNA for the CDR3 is TGTGCCATCGGCATACTAGCGGGGGGGCCTAATGAGCAGTTCTTC.

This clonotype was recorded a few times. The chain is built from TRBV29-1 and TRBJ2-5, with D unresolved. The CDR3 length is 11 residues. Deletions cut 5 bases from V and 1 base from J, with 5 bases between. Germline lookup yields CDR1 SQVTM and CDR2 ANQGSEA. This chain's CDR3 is CSVSFQETQYF. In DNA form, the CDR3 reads TGCAGCGTTTCTTTCCAAGAGACCCAGTACTTC.

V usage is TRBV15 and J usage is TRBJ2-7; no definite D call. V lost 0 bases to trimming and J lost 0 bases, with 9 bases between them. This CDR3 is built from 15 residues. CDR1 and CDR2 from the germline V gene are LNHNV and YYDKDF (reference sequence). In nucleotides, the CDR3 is TGTGCCACCAGCAGAGATTATGGCGGCTCCTACGAGCAGTACTTC. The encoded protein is CATSRDYGGSYEQYF.

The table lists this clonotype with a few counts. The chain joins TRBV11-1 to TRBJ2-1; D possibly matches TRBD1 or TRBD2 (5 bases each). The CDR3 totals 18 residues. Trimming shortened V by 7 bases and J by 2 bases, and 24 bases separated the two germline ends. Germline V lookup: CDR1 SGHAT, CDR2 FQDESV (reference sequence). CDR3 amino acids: CASTPWGRVGATYNEQFF. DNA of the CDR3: TGTGCCAGCACCCCATGGGGCCGTGTGGGAGCCACCTACAATGAGCAGTTCTTC.

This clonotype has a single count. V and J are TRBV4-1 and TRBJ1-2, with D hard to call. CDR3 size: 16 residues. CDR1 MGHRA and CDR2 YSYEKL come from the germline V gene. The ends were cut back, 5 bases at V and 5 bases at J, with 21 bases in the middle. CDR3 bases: TGCGCCAGCAGCGCATTGAAAGGACCACCTATTTATGGCTACACCTTC. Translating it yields CASSALKGPPIYGYTF.

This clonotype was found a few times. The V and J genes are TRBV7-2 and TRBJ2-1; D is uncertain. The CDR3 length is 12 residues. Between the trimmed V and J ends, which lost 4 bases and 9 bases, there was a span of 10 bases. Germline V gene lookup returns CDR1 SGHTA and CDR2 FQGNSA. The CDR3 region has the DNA TGTGCCAGCAGCTGGGCAGGAAGTGAGCAGTTCTTC. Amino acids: CASSWAGSEQFF.

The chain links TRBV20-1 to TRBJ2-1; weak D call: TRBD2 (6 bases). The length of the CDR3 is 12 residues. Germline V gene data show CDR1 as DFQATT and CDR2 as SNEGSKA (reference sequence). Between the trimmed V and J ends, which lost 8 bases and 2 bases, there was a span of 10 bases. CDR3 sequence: CSRLGTYNEQFF. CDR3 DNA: TGCAGTCGACTAGGGACCTACAATGAGCAGTTCTTC.

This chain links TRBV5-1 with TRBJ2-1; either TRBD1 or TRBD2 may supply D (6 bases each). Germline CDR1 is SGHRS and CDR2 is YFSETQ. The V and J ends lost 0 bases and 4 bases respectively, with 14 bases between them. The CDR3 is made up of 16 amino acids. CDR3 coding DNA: TGCGCCAGCAGCTTGGCCGAACGGGGGCCATACAATGAGCAGTTCTTC. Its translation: CASSLAERGPYNEQFF.